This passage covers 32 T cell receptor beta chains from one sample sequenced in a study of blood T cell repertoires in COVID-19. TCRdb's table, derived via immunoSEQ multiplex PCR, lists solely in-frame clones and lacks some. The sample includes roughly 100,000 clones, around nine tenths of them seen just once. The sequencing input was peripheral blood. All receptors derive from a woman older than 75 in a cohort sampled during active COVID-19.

CDR3 sequence (DNA): TGTGCCAGCAGCATGGACAGACCGTACAATGAGCAGTTCTTC. Protein sequence: CASSMDRPYNEQFF. The chain uses TRBV14 and TRBJ2-1, with a tentative D call TRBD1 (6 bases). CDR3 size: 14 residues. The germline CDR1 and CDR2 sequences are SGHDN and FVKESK. Trimming removed 5 bases at V and 4 bases at J, with 12 bases between.

CDR3 in amino acids: CASSIEDRRINQPQHF. The CDR3 nucleotides read TGTGCCAGTAGTATTGAGGACAGGAGGATAAATCAGCCCCAGCATTTT. The gene calls are TRBV19 and TRBJ1-5, with 7 bases identical to TRBD1. The V segment lost 3 bases and the J segment 4 bases; nucleotides outside the gene matches: 9. The germline gives CDR1 LNHDA, CDR2 SQIVND (reference sequence). The CDR3 covers 16 residues.

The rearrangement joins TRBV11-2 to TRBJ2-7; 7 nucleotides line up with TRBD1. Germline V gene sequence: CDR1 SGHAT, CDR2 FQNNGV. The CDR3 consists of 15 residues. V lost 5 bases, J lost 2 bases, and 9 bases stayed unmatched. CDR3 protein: CASSPGAGGPYEQYF. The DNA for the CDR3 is TGTGCCAGCAGCCCCGGTGCAGGGGGACCCTACGAGCAGTACTTC.

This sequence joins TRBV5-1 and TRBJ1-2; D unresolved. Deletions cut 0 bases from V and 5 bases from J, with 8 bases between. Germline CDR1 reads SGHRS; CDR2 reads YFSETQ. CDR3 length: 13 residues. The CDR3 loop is CASSLDIHYGYTF. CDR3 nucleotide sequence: TGCGCCAGCAGCTTGGACATACATTATGGCTACACCTTC.

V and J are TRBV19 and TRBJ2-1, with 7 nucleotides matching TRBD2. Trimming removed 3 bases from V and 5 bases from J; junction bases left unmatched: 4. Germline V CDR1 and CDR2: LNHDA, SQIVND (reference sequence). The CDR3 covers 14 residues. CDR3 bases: TGTGCCAGTAGTATCCTAGCGGCCAACAATGAGCAGTTCTTC. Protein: CASSILAANNEQFF.

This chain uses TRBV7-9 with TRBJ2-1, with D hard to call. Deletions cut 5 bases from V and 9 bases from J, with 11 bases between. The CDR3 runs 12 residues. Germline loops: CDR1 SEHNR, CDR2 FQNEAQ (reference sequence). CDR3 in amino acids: CASSLSVGEQFF. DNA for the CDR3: TGTGCCAGCAGCCTGAGCGTGGGTGAGCAGTTCTTC.

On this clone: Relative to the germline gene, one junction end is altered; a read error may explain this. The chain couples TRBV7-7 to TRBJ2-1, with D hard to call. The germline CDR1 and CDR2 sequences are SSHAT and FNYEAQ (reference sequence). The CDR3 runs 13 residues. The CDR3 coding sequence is TGTGCTAGCAGCTTAAAGGAGTACAATGAGCAGTTCTTC. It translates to CASSLKEYNEQFF. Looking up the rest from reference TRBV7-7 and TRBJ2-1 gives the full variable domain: GAGVSQSPRYKVTKRGQDVTLRCDPISSHATLYWYQQALGQGPEFLTYFNYEAQPDKSGLPSDRFSAERPEGSISTLTIQRTEQRDSAMYRCASSLKEYNEQFFGPGTRLTVL.

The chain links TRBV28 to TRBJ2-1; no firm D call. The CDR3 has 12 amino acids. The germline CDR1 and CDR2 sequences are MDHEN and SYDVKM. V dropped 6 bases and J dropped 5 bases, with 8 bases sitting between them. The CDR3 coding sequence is TGTGCCAGCAGGCGGAGAAACAATGAGCAGTTCTTC. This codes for CASRRRNNEQFF.

Here the CDR3 DNA reads TGCGCCAGCAGCTGGGGACAGGGTCATGCTCGGACTGAAGCTTTCTTT. As protein: CASSWGQGHARTEAFF. The rearrangement uses TRBV5-1 and TRBJ1-1; 9 nucleotides align to TRBD1. V lost 3 bases, J lost 5 bases, and 11 bases stayed unmatched. CDR1 is SGHRS, CDR2 YFSETQ, per germline. The CDR3 covers 16 residues.

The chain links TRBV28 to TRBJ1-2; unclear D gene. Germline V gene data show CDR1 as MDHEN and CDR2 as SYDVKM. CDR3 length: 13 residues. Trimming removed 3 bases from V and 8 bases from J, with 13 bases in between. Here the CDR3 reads CASSFGKLVGYTF. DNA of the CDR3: TGTGCCAGCAGTTTCGGCAAGCTAGTCGGCTACACCTTC.

The CDR3 DNA is TGTGCCAGCAGCGGGGAAACAGGGAACTCTGGAAACACCATATATTTT. It is translated as CASSGETGNSGNTIYF. The chain uses TRBV9 and TRBJ1-3; D perhaps matches TRBD1 (6 bases). Trimming stripped 3 bases from V and 0 bases from J, with 13 bases between. Germline V CDR1 and CDR2: SGDLS, YYNGEE. The CDR3 contains 16 residues.

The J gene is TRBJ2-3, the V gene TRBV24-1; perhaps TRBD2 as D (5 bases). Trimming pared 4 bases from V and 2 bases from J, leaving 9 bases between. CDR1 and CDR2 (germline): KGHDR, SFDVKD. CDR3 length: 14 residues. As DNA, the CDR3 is TGTGCCACCAGTGACCAGCGGTACACAGATACGCAGTATTTT. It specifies CATSDQRYTDTQYF.

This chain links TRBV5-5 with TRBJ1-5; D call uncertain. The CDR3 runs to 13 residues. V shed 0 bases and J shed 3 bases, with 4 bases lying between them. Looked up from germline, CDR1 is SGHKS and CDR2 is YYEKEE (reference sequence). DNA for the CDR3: TGTGCCAGCAGCTTGGCCCACAATCAGCCCCAGCATTTT. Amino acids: CASSLAHNQPQHF. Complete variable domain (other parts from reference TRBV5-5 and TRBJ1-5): DAGVTQSPTHLIKTRGQQVTLRCSPISGHKSVSWYQQVLGQGPQFIFQYYEKEERGRGNFPDRFSARQFPNYSSELNVNALLLGDSALYLCASSLAHNQPQHFGDGTRLSIL.

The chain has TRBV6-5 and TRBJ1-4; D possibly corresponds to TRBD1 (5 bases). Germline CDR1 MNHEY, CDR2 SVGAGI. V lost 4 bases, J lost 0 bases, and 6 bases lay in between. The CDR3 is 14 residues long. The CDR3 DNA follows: TGTGCCAGCAGTTCAGGGCCAACTAATGAAAAACTGTTTTTT. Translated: CASSSGPTNEKLFF.

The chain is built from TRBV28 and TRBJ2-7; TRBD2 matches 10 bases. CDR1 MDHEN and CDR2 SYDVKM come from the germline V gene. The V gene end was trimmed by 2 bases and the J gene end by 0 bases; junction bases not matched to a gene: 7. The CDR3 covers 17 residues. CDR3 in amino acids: CASSLSLAGAYSYEQYF. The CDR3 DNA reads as TGTGCCAGCAGTTTAAGCCTAGCGGGGGCCTACTCCTACGAGCAGTACTTC.

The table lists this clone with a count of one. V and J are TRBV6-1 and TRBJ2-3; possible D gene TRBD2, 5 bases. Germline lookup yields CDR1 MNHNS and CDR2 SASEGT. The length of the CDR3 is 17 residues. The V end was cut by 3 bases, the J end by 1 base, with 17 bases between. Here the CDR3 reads CASSEEARVEGTDTQYF. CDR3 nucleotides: TGTGCCAGCAGTGAGGAGGCGCGGGTGGAGGGCACAGATACGCAGTATTTT.

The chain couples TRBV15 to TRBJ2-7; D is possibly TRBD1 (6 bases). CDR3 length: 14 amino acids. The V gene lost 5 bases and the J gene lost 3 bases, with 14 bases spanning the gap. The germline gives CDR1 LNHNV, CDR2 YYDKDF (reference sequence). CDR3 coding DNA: TGTGCCACCAGCCAACTTGGGACAAACTACGAGCAGTACTTC. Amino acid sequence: CATSQLGTNYEQYF. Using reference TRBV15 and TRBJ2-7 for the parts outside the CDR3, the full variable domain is DAMVIQNPRYQVTQFGKPVTLSCSQTLNHNVMYWYQQKSSQAPKLLFHYYDKDFNNEADTPDNFQSRRPNTSFCFLDIRSPGLGDTAMYLCATSQLGTNYEQYFGPGTRLTVT.

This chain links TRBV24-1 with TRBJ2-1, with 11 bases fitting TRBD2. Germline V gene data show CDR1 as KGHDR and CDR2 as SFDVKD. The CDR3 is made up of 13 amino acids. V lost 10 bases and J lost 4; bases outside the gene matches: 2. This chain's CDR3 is CATASGGYNEQFF. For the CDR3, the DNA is TGTGCCACTGCTAGCGGGGGGTACAATGAGCAGTTCTTC.

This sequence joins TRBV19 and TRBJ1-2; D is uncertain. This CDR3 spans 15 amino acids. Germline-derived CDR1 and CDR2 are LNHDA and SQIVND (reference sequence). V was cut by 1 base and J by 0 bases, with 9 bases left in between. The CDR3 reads CASSIAQVSNYGYTF. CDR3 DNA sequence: TGTGCCAGTAGTATAGCCCAGGTTTCTAACTATGGCTACACCTTC.

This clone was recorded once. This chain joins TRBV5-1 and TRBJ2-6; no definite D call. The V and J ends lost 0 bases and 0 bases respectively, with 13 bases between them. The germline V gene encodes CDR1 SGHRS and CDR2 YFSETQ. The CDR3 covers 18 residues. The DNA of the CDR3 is TGCGCCAGCAGCTTGGTACAGCCCAGTCGCTCTGGGGCCAACGTCCTGACTTTC. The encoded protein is CASSLVQPSRSGANVLTF.

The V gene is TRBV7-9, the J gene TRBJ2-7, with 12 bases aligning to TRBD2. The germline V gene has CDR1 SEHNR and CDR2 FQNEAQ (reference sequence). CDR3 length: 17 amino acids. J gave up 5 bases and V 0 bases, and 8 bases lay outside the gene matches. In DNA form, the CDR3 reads TGTGCCAGCAGCTTAGCGCTCCTAGCGGGAGGGTTCCACGAGCAGTACTTC. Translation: CASSLALLAGGFHEQYF.

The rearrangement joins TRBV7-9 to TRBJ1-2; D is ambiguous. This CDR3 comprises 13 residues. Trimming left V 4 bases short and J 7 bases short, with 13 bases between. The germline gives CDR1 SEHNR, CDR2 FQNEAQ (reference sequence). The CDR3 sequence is CASSSEAGSGYTF. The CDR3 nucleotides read TGTGCCAGCAGCTCCGAGGCGGGATCTGGCTACACCTTC.

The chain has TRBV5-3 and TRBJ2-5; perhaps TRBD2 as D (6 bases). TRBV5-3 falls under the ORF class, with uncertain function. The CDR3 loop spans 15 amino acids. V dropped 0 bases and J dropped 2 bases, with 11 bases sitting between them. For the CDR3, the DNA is TGTGCCAGAAGCTTGGTTATGGAGGGGCAAGAGACCCAGTACTTC. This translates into CARSLVMEGQETQYF.

Here the CDR3 reads CASSSSGGAGFGELFF. The CDR3, as DNA: TGTGCCAGCAGCTCTAGCGGGGGGGCCGGGTTCGGGGAGCTGTTTTTT. This sequence joins TRBV5-4 and TRBJ2-2; 12 nucleotides match TRBD2. V trimming: 3 bases; J trimming: 7 bases; junction bases outside the gene matches: 7. CDR3 length: 16 residues. CDR1 and CDR2 (germline): SGHNT, YYREEE (reference sequence). Combining the CDR3 with reference TRBV5-4 and TRBJ2-2 gives the whole variable domain ETGVTQSPTHLIKTRGQQVTLRCSSQSGHNTVSWYQQALGQGPQFIFQYYREEENGRGNFPPRFSGLQFPNYSSELNVNALELDDSALYLCASSSSGGAGFGELFFGEGSRLTVL.

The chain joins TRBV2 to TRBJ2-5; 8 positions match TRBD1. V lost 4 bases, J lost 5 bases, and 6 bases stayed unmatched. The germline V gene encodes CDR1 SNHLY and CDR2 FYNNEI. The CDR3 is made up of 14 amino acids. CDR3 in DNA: TGTGCCAGCAGTGGGGGGAACAGGGGGGAGACCCAGTACTTC. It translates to CASSGGNRGETQYF.

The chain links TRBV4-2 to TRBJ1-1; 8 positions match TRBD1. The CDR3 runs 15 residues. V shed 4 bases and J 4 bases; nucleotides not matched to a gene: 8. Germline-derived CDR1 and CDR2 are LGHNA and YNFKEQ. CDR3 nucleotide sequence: TGTGCCAGCAGCCCACCAGGGGGCTCTGGCACTGAAGCTTTCTTT. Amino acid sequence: CASSPPGGSGTEAFF.

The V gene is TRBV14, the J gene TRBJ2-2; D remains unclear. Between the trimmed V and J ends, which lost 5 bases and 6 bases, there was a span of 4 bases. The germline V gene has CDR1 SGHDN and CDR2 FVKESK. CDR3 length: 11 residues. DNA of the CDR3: TGTGCCAGCAGCTCCGCCGGGGAGCTGTTTTTT. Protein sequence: CASSSAGELFF.

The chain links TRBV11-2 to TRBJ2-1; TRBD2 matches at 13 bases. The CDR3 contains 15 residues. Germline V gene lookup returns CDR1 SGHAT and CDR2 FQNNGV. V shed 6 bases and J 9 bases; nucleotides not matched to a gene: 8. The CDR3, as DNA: TGTGCCAGCAGTAAAACGGGACTAGCGGGAACTGAGCAGTTCTTC. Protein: CASSKTGLAGTEQFF. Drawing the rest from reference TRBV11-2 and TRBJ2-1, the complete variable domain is EAGVAQSPRYKIIEKRQSVAFWCNPISGHATLYWYQQILGQGPKLLIQFQNNGVVDDSQLPKDRFSAERLKGVDSTLKIQPAKLEDSAVYLCASSKTGLAGTEQFFGPGTRLTVL.

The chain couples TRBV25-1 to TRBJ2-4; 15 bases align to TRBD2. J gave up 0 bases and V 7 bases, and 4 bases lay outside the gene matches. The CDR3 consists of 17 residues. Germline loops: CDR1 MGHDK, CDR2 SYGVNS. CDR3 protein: CASTGTSGGLAKNIQYF. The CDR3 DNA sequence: TGTGCCAGCACCGGGACTAGCGGGGGGTTAGCCAAAAACATTCAGTACTTC.

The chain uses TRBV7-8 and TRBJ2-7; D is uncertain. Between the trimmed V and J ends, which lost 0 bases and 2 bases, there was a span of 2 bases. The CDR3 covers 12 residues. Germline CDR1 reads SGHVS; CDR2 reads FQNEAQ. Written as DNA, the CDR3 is TGTGCCAGCAGCTTAGCTACCTACGAGCAGTACTTC. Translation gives CASSLATYEQYF.

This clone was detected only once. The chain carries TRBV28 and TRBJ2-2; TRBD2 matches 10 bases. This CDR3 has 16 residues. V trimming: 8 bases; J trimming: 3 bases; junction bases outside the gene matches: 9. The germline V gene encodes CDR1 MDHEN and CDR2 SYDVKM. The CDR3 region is CASGRAGGPDTGELFF. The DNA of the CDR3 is TGTGCCAGCGGAAGAGCGGGAGGGCCGGACACCGGGGAGCTGTTTTTT.

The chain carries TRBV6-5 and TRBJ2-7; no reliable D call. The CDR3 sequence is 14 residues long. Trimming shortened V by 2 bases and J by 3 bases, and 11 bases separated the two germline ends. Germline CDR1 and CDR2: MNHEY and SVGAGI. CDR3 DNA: TGTGCCAGCAGTTACCAGCGAGACTTCTACGAGCAGTACTTC. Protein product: CASSYQRDFYEQYF.